A single sample is the source of the 30 T cell receptor beta chains below, sequenced in a study of shared clonotypes between healthy human individuals. Assay: immunoSEQ multiplex PCR; the TCRdb copy retains only in-frame clones and omits some. The table has 760,000 or so clones, about 96% seen once. CD8 cells classed as naive were CD45RO-negative and positively selected for CCR7, excluding terminally differentiated effector memory CD45RA+ cells. Sequencing was done on a sample of naive CD8+ T cells sorted from blood. Source of these receptors: a man aged 25 to 40 in good health.

The chain employs TRBV19 and TRBJ2-2, with TRBD2 as a possible D gene (5 bases). V gave up 3 bases and J gave up 4 bases, with 12 bases separating them. This CDR3 region has 15 residues. CDR1 LNHDA and CDR2 SQIVND come from the germline V gene (reference sequence). CDR3: CASSISGTLTGELFF. The CDR3 region has the DNA TGTGCCAGTAGTATTTCGGGAACACTCACCGGGGAGCTGTTTTTT.

This rearrangement joins TRBV7-4 to TRBJ1-2; no definite D call. Germline values: CDR1 SGHVT, CDR2 SQSDAQ. V was clipped by 6 bases and J by 6 bases, with 17 bases between them. The CDR3 totals 14 residues. Here the CDR3 reads CASRLGWGYDGYTF. CDR3 in DNA: TGTGCCAGCAGGTTGGGTTGGGGTTACGATGGCTACACCTTC.

This clone was counted a few times. This chain links TRBV7-8 with TRBJ2-3; D is undetermined. V lost 2 bases and J lost 2, with 8 bases in between. The CDR3 has 14 residues. Germline V gives CDR1 SGHVS, CDR2 FQNEAQ. In DNA form, the CDR3 reads TGTGCCAGCAGCTTAAGGGCAGACACAGATACGCAGTATTTT. Its protein is CASSLRADTDTQYF.

This clone was observed once. This chain joins TRBV9 and TRBJ2-1; 10 bases line up with TRBD2. Looked up from germline, CDR1 is SGDLS and CDR2 is YYNGEE. The trim removed 6 bases at V and 7 bases at J, leaving 7 bases unmatched. The CDR3 loop spans 14 amino acids. The CDR3 loop reads CASTPSGSRNEQFF. CDR3 in DNA: TGTGCCAGCACTCCTAGCGGGAGCCGGAATGAGCAGTTCTTC.

This rearrangement joins TRBV28 to TRBJ2-2, with 11 bases fitting TRBD2. Germline lookup yields CDR1 MDHEN and CDR2 SYDVKM. The length of the CDR3 is 15 residues. J was trimmed by 5 bases and V by 6 bases; bases with no gene match: 5. This CDR3 is CASRPSGRSTGELFF. DNA for the CDR3: TGTGCCAGCAGGCCTAGCGGGAGGAGTACCGGGGAGCTGTTTTTT.

To note about this clone: Being one base from a much bigger clone, this may be a read error. This sequence joins TRBV27 and TRBJ2-2; D is unclear. V was clipped by 1 base and J by 7 bases, with 4 bases between them. Germline V CDR1 and CDR2: MNHEY, SMNVEV (reference sequence). The CDR3 totals 12 residues. The CDR3 sequence: CASSLYGGELFF. The CDR3 DNA reads as TGTGCCAGCAGTTTATACGGCGGGGAGCTGTTTTTT.

The V call is TRBV9, the J call TRBJ2-7, with no clear D. Germline-derived CDR1 and CDR2 are SGDLS and YYNGEE. With 1 base removed from V and 6 bases from J, the gap between germline ends came to 17 bases. CDR3 length equals 15 residues. The CDR3 region has the DNA TGTGCCAGCAGCGTATGGCAATCGAATGATGGCGAGCAGTACTTC. Translating it yields CASSVWQSNDGEQYF.

The genes are TRBV15 and TRBJ2-7, with 12 bases matching TRBD2. The ends lost 0 bases at V and 7 bases at J; junction bases unmatched: 7. CDR1 and CDR2 from the germline V gene are LNHNV and YYDKDF (reference sequence). The CDR3 runs to 16 residues. The CDR3 spells CATSRDSTSGSWEQYF. CDR3 in DNA: TGTGCCACCAGCAGAGATTCGACTAGCGGGAGTTGGGAGCAGTACTTC.

V usage is TRBV2 and J usage is TRBJ2-7; 9 bases are shared with TRBD2. The CDR3 runs 14 residues. The junction had 2 bases not matched to a gene; V was cut back by 3 bases and J by 2 bases. The germline CDR1 and CDR2 sequences are SNHLY and FYNNEI. CDR3 nucleotides: TGTGCCAGCAGTGAGGTAGCGGGAGCCTACGAGCAGTACTTC. Its translation: CASSEVAGAYEQYF.

The chain uses TRBV9 and TRBJ2-1; 9 bases align to TRBD2. Germline CDR1 reads SGDLS; CDR2 reads YYNGEE. The CDR3 runs to 15 residues. Trimming took 3 bases from V and 7 from J; bases not matched to a gene: 8. CDR3 loop: CASSGSGSRLNEQFF. CDR3 in DNA: TGTGCCAGCAGCGGTAGCGGGAGTAGGTTGAATGAGCAGTTCTTC.

The sample holds one count of this clone. Other nucleotide sequences from this sample produce the same CDR3. The rearrangement joins TRBV28 to TRBJ2-7, with D perhaps TRBD1 or TRBD2 (5 bases each). Germline lookup yields CDR1 MDHEN and CDR2 SYDVKM. The CDR3 covers 14 residues. Deletions cut 3 bases from V and 1 base from J, with 10 bases between. The CDR3 sequence: CASSFSGTSYEQYF. The CDR3 coding sequence is TGTGCCAGCAGTTTCTCCGGGACGTCCTACGAGCAGTACTTC.

This clone was seen once. The V call is TRBV7-9, the J call TRBJ1-4; tentatively, D is TRBD1 (6 bases). V lost 4 bases and J lost 7, with 16 bases in between. Looked up from germline, CDR1 is SEHNR and CDR2 is FQNEAQ (reference sequence). The CDR3 totals 15 residues. This chain's CDR3 is CASSSQGPGGEKLFF. CDR3 nucleotides: TGTGCCAGCAGCTCCCAGGGGCCAGGAGGTGAAAAACTGTTTTTT.

The chain employs TRBV5-1 and TRBJ2-3, with 11 bases that match TRBD1. The CDR3 is made up of 15 amino acids. Germline V lookup: CDR1 SGHRS, CDR2 YFSETQ. The V and J ends lost 5 bases and 6 bases, in that order; junction bases with no gene match: 8. The CDR3 nucleotides are TGCGCCAGCAGAAATGGACAGGGGGCGAGGGATACGCAGTATTTT. This encodes CASRNGQGARDTQYF.

This chain's CDR3 is CASSLAGLAGNTDTQYF. The CDR3 DNA sequence: TGTGCCAGCAGCTTAGCGGGACTAGCGGGCAACACAGATACGCAGTATTTT. The rearrangement uses TRBV7-2 and TRBJ2-3, with 12 bases identical to TRBD2. The trim removed 0 bases at V and 2 bases at J, leaving 3 bases unmatched. Germline V gene sequence: CDR1 SGHTA, CDR2 FQGNSA. This CDR3 is 17 amino acids long. The whole variable domain, filled in from reference TRBV7-2 and TRBJ2-3, reads GAGVSQSPSNKVTEKGKDVELRCDPISGHTALYWYRQSLGQGLEFLIYFQGNSAPDKSGLPSDRFSAERTGGSVSTLTIQRTQQEDSAVYLCASSLAGLAGNTDTQYFGPGTRLTVL.

The V call is TRBV5-1, the J call TRBJ1-2; no firm D call. This CDR3 contains 13 residues. The V gene lost 4 bases and the J gene lost 2 bases, with 9 bases spanning the gap. Germline V gene sequence: CDR1 SGHRS, CDR2 YFSETQ. The CDR3 loop reads CASSPTPNYGYTF. The CDR3 coding sequence is TGCGCCAGCAGCCCCACACCAAACTATGGCTACACCTTC.

With regard to this clone: Other DNA variants within this sample encode the same CDR3. The V and J genes are TRBV5-4 and TRBJ2-7; 11 bases fit TRBD2. The CDR3 covers 14 residues. V lost 2 bases, J lost 4 bases, and 2 bases stayed unmatched. The germline V gene has CDR1 SGHNT and CDR2 YYREEE (reference sequence). This chain's CDR3 is CASSFGTSGYEQYF. CDR3 in DNA: TGTGCCAGCAGCTTCGGGACTAGCGGATACGAGCAGTACTTC.

This chain links TRBV13 with TRBJ2-7, with D tentatively TRBD2 (6 bases). The CDR3 sequence is 16 residues long. V was clipped by 0 bases and J by 5 bases, with 17 bases between them. In germline, CDR1 is PRHDT, CDR2 FYEKMQ (reference sequence). CDR3 amino acids: CASSLGGLASPDEQYF. The CDR3 DNA is TGTGCCAGCAGCTTAGGAGGGCTAGCGTCCCCTGACGAGCAGTACTTC. The entire variable domain, with the rest obtained from reference TRBV13 and TRBJ2-7, is as follows: AAGVIQSPRHLIKEKRETATLKCYPIPRHDTVYWYQQGPGQDPQFLISFYEKMQSDKGSIPDRFSAQQFSDYHSELNMSSLELGDSALYFCASSLGGLASPDEQYFGPGTRLTVT.

The chain uses TRBV2 and TRBJ2-7; 7 bases agree with TRBD2. With 3 bases clipped from V and 0 bases from J, the junction kept 2 bases outside the gene matches. This CDR3 is 14 amino acids long. The germline gives CDR1 SNHLY, CDR2 FYNNEI. The DNA for the CDR3 is TGTGCCAGCAGTGAGGGGGACTACTCCTACGAGCAGTACTTC. Its translation: CASSEGDYSYEQYF.

Of note for this clone: Other DNA sequences of this sample code for an identical CDR3. CDR3: CASSLAGSGYEQYF. The CDR3 bases are TGTGCCAGCAGCTTGGCAGGGTCGGGCTACGAGCAGTACTTC. The chain has TRBV5-4 and TRBJ2-7, with TRBD1 as a possible D gene (5 bases). The germline gives CDR1 SGHNT, CDR2 YYREEE (reference sequence). Trimming left V 0 bases short and J 3 bases short, with 10 bases between. This CDR3 is 14 amino acids long.

The gene calls are TRBV9 and TRBJ2-1, with D perhaps matching TRBD2 (5 bases). CDR1 is SGDLS, CDR2 YYNGEE, per germline. The CDR3 loop spans 18 amino acids. Between the trimmed V and J ends, which lost 1 base and 0 bases, there was a span of 17 bases. The CDR3 sequence is CASSVPQQPGSSYNEQFF. In nucleotides, the CDR3 is TGTGCCAGCAGCGTACCTCAACAGCCGGGGAGCTCCTACAATGAGCAGTTCTTC.

This chain joins TRBV5-6 and TRBJ2-7, with D possibly TRBD2 on 5 matching bases. The CDR3 is 14 residues long. Between the trimmed V and J ends, which lost 2 bases and 0 bases, there was a span of 9 bases. In germline, CDR1 is SGHDT, CDR2 YYEEEE. CDR3 DNA: TGTGCCAGCAGCTTAAGTGACTACTCCTACGAGCAGTACTTC. Translating it yields CASSLSDYSYEQYF. Filled out from reference TRBV5-6 and TRBJ2-7, the complete variable domain reads DAGVTQSPTHLIKTRGQQVTLRCSPKSGHDTVSWYQQALGQGPQFIFQYYEEEERQRGNFPDRFSGHQFPNYSSELNVNALLLGDSALYLCASSLSDYSYEQYFGPGTRLTVT.

This chain uses TRBV10-3 with TRBJ2-7; D is perhaps TRBD1 (5 bases). The length of the CDR3 is 13 residues. Germline V gives CDR1 ENHRY, CDR2 SYGVKD. Trimming stripped 9 bases from V and 7 bases from J, with 19 bases between. CDR3 region: CAIPGPGPGEQYF. CDR3 nucleotides: TGTGCCATACCCGGTCCAGGGCCCGGGGAGCAGTACTTC.

The chain employs TRBV5-1 and TRBJ2-7, with D hard to call. Germline V gives CDR1 SGHRS, CDR2 YFSETQ. V lost 4 bases and J 6 bases, leaving 20 bases between the germline ends. This CDR3 comprises 15 residues. The CDR3 region has the DNA TGCGCCAGCAGCAAAGAACCGGGTATGTCGCTCGAGCAGTACTTC. Its protein is CASSKEPGMSLEQYF.

The chain has TRBV7-3 and TRBJ2-3; D unresolved. This CDR3 region has 14 residues. In germline, CDR1 is SGHTA, CDR2 FQGTGA. Trimming took 1 base from V and 6 from J, leaving 11 bases between them. CDR3 loop: CASSLKAIPDTQYF. CDR3 nucleotides: TGTGCCAGCAGCTTAAAAGCCATCCCCGATACGCAGTATTTT.

This chain uses TRBV29-1 with TRBJ2-2; D is perhaps TRBD1 or TRBD2 (5 bases each). Germline lookup yields CDR1 SQVTM and CDR2 ANQGSEA. The CDR3 consists of 14 residues. Trimming removed 1 base at V and 5 bases at J, with 11 bases between. CDR3 in amino acids: CSVEGDLRTGELFF. As DNA, the CDR3 is TGCAGCGTTGAAGGGGACCTGAGAACCGGGGAGCTGTTTTTT.

J is TRBJ2-5 and V is TRBV11-2, with TRBD2 as a possible D gene (6 bases). Trimming took 2 bases from V and 4 from J, leaving 14 bases between them. The CDR3 loop spans 15 amino acids. Germline-derived CDR1 and CDR2 are SGHAT and FQNNGV. Written as DNA, the CDR3 is TGTGCCAGCAGCTTAATTTCGGGAGTTCGAGAGACCCAGTACTTC. This translates into CASSLISGVRETQYF.

Notes on this clone: Other DNA sequences in the sample encode the same CDR3. The gene calls are TRBV7-2 and TRBJ2-7; no clear D. Germline values: CDR1 SGHTA, CDR2 FQGNSA. The CDR3 spans 13 residues. V lost 5 bases and J lost 3, with 11 bases in between. Written as DNA, the CDR3 is TGTGCCAGCAGCCCCGGTACGAGCTACGAGCAGTACTTC. Translating it yields CASSPGTSYEQYF.

This rearrangement joins TRBV13 to TRBJ1-2, with a possible D match to TRBD1 (6 bases). Trimming stripped 5 bases from V and 7 bases from J, with 17 bases between. Per the germline V gene, CDR1 is PRHDT and CDR2 is FYEKMQ (reference sequence). CDR3 size: 14 residues. The DNA for the CDR3 is TGTGCCAGCAGCCCCCTATTTTCGGGGGCTGGCTACACCTTC. Protein product: CASSPLFSGAGYTF.

The chain has TRBV29-1 and TRBJ2-1, with 10 bases that match TRBD1. The V segment lost 3 bases and the J segment 12 bases; nucleotides outside the gene matches: 5. The CDR3 is made up of 12 amino acids. Per germline, CDR1 SQVTM and CDR2 ANQGSEA. The CDR3 DNA is TGCAGCGTTGAGGCCGACAGGGGGCCGCAGTTCTTC. It encodes CSVEADRGPQFF.

V gene TRBV6-1 combines with J gene TRBJ2-4; TRBD1 agrees at 8 bases. The CDR3 has 15 residues. Trimming at V came to 4 bases and at J to 8 bases, leaving 10 bases not matched to a gene. The germline V gene encodes CDR1 MNHNS and CDR2 SASEGT. The CDR3: CASSGNRGWIDIQYF. The CDR3 coding sequence is TGTGCCAGCAGTGGAAACAGGGGGTGGATTGACATTCAGTACTTC.